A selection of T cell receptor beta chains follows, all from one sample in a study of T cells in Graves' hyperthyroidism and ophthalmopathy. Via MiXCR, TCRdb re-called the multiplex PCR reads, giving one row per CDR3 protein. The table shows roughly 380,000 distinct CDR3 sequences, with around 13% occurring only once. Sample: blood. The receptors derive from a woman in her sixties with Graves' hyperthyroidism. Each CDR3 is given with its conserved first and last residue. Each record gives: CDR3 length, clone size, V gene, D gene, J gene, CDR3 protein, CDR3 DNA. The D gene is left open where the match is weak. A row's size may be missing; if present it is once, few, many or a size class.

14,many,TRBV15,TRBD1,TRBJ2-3,CATSKGQGADTQYF,TGTGCCACCAGCAAAGGACAGGGGGCAGATACGCAGTATTTT
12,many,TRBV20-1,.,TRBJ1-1,CSVGGRDTEAFF,TGCAGTGTCGGGGGTAGGGATACTGAAGCTTTCTTT
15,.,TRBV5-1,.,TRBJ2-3,CASSPEQGRGDTQYF,TGCGCCAGCAGCCCGGAACAGGGTCGGGGAGATACGCAGTATTTT
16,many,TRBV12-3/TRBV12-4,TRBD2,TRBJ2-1,CASSDTGTSANNEQFF,TGTGCCAGCAGTGATACCGGGACTAGCGCCAACAATGAGCAGTTCTTC
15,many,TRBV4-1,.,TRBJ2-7,CASSQAFGGPGEQYF,TGCGCCAGCAGCCAAGCGTTCGGGGGTCCGGGAGAGCAGTACTTC
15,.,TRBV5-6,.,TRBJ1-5,CASSLLRGGNQPQHF,TGTGCCAGCAGCTTGTTAAGAGGAGGCAATCAGCCCCAGCATTTT
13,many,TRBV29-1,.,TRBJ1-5,CSVGFSGNQPQHF,TGCAGCGTTGGGTTTTCCGGCAATCAGCCCCAGCATTTT
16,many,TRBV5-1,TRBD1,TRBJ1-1,CASSFTGDGVRTEAFF,TGCGCCAGCAGCTTCACAGGGGATGGCGTCCGCACTGAAGCTTTCTTT
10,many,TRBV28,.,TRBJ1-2,CASGRDGYTF,TGTGCCAGCGGCAGGGATGGCTACACCTTC
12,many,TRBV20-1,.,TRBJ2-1,CSARDSPREQFF,TGCAGTGCTAGAGATTCCCCCCGTGAGCAGTTCTTC
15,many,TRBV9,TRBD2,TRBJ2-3,CASSPGLAYTDTQYF,TGTGCCAGCAGCCCGGGACTAGCCTACACAGATACGCAGTATTTT
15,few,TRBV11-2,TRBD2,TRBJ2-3,CASSWTSGTTDTQYF,TGTGCCAGCAGCTGGACTAGCGGGACGACAGATACGCAGTATTTT
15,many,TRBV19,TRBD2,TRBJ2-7,CASSTFGAGVGEQYF,TGTGCCAGTAGTACCTTCGGGGCGGGGGTCGGTGAGCAGTACTTC
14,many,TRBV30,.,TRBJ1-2,CAWSTLLQSYGYTF,TGTGCCTGGAGTACCCTACTACAGAGCTATGGCTACACCTTC
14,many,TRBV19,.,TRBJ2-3,CASSRGLSTDTQYF,TGTGCCAGCAGCCGGGGACTTTCCACAGATACGCAGTATTTT
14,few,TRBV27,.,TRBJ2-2,CASDQVPSTGELFF,TGTGCCAGCGATCAGGTTCCAAGTACCGGGGAGCTGTTTTTT
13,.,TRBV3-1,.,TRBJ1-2,CASSQDRGDGYTF,TGTGCCAGCAGCCAAGATCGGGGGGATGGCTACACCTTC
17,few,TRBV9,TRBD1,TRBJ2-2,CASSVKTGARETGELFF,TGTGCCAGCAGCGTAAAGACAGGGGCCAGAGAGACCGGGGAGCTGTTTTTT
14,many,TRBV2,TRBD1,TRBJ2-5,CASSVRTGEETQYF,TGTGCCAGCAGTGTACGGACAGGGGAAGAGACCCAGTACTTC
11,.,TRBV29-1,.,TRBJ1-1,CSVIHGTEAFF,TGCAGCGTGATCCACGGGACTGAAGCTTTCTTT
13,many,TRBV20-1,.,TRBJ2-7,CSARDRASYEQYF,TGCAGTGCTAGAGATAGGGCCTCCTACGAGCAGTACTTC
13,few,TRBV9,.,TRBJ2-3,CASSRGGGILQYF,TGTGCCAGCAGCCGGGGAGGGGGGATCTTGCAGTATTTT
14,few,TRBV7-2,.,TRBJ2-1,CASFRSSSYNEQFF,TGTGCCAGCTTCCGGAGTAGCTCCTACAATGAGCAGTTCTTC
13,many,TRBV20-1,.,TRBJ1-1,CSAREYRQIEAFF,TGCAGTGCTAGAGAATACAGGCAAATTGAAGCTTTCTTT
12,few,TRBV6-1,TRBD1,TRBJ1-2,CANRQGLHGYTF,TGTGCCAACAGACAGGGGTTGCATGGCTACACCTTC
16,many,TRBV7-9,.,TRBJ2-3,CASSSWTFSRADTQYF,TGTGCCAGCAGCTCGTGGACGTTCTCGAGGGCAGATACGCAGTATTTT
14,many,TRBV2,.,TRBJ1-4,CASRPTGPVEKLFF,TGTGCCAGCAGACCTACGGGACCAGTAGAAAAACTGTTTTTT
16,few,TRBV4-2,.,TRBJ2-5,CASSQDSRRGGGTQYF,TGTGCCAGCAGCCAAGATAGTAGGAGGGGAGGAGGGACCCAGTACTTC
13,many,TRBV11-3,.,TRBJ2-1,CASSLREANEQFF,TGTGCCAGCAGCTTAAGGGAGGCAAATGAGCAGTTCTTC
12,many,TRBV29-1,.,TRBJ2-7,CSVEIGGHEQYF,TGCAGCGTTGAAATCGGGGGCCACGAGCAGTACTTC
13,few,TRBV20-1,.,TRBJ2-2,CSATSTGPGELFF,TGCAGTGCTACCTCGACAGGCCCCGGGGAGCTGTTTTTT
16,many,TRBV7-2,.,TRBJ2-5,CASSFLGDRYQETQYF,TGTGCCAGCAGCTTTCTAGGGGATCGGTACCAAGAGACCCAGTACTTC
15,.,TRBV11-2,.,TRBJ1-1,CASSSQDTRRTEAFF,TGTGCCAGCAGCTCTCAGGACACCCGACGGACTGAAGCTTTCTTT
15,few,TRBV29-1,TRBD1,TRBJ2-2,CSVSGTGFGTGELFF,TGCAGCGTTTCCGGGACAGGGTTTGGGACCGGGGAGCTGTTTTTT
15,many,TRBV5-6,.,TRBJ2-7,CASSSRDTYSYEQYF,TGTGCCAGCAGCTCCCGGGACACCTACTCCTACGAGCAGTACTTC
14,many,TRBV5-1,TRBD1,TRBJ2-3,CASSGQGLTDTQYF,TGCGCCAGCTCCGGACAGGGGCTCACAGATACGCAGTATTTT
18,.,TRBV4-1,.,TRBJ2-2,CASSQGPWQQQRAGELFF,TGCGCCAGCAGCCAAGGTCCATGGCAGCAGCAAAGGGCCGGGGAGCTGTTTTTT
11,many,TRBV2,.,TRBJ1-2,CASTLSYGYTF,TGTGCCAGCACCCTGAGCTATGGCTACACCTTC
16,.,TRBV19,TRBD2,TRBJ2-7,CASSSLAGNSKDEQYF,TGTGCCAGTAGTAGTCTAGCGGGAAACAGTAAGGACGAGCAGTACTTC